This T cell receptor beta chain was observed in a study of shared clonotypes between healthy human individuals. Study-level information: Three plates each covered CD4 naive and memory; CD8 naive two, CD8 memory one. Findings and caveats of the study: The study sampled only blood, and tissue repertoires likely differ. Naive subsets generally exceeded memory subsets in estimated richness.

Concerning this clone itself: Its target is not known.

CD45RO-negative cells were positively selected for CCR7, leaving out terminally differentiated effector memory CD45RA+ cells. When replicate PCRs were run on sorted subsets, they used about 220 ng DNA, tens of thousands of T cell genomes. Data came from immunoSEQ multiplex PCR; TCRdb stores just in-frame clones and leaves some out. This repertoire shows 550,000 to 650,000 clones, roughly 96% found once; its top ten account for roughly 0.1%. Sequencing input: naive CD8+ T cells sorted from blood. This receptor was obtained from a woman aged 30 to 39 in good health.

CDR3 region: CASSLKGGNPNTEAFF. The CDR3 DNA sequence: TGCGCCAGCAGCTTGAAGGGGGGCAACCCGAACACTGAAGCTTTCTTT. The chain is built from TRBV5-1 and TRBJ1-1, with a weak D call TRBD1 (6 bases). This CDR3 is 16 amino acids long. Germline CDR1 reads SGHRS; CDR2 reads YFSETQ. Trimming pared 1 base from V and 1 base from J, leaving 14 bases between.